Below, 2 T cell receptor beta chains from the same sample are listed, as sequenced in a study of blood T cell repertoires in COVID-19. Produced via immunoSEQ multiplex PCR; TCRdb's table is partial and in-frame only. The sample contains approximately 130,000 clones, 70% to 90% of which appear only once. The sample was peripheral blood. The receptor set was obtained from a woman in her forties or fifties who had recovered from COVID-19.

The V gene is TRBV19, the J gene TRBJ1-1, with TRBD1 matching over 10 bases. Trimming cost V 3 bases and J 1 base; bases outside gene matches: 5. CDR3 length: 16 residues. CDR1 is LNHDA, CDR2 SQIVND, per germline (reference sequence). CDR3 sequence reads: CASSIRTGGRNTEAFF. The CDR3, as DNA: TGTGCCAGTAGTATCAGGACAGGGGGGAGGAACACTGAAGCTTTCTTT.

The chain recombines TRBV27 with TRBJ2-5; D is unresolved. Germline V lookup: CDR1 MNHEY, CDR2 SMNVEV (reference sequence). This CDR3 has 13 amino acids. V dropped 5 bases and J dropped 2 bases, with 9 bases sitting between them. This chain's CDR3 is CASSQKTQETQYF. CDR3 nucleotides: TGTGCCAGCAGTCAGAAAACGCAAGAGACCCAGTACTTC.